Listed below are T cell receptor beta chains from one sample, sequenced in a study of blood T cell repertoires in COVID-19. Profiling relied on immunoSEQ multiplex PCR, and the TCRdb table lists in-frame clones only, not all of them. Here the sample spans 250,000 to 300,000 clones, approximately 86% being singletons. Sequencing used peripheral blood. The receptors originated from a woman aged 18-29 years with acute or convalescent COVID-19. CDR3s include the opening cysteine and the closing phenylalanine or tryptophan.

>TRBV5-1|TRBJ1-6
CASSLVMGAEGNSPLHF
>TRBV6-5|TRBJ2-5
CASSSGWETQYF
>TRBV6-5|TRBJ1-1
CASSRQLNTEAFF
>TRBV19|TRBJ1-2
CASKRTGEDGYTF
>TRBV19|TRBJ2-5
CATKDRGLVGVQETQYF
>TRBV7-2|TRBJ2-2
CASGPFGRNTGELFF
>TRBV28|TRBJ2-7
CASSLTSGGSYEQYF
>TRBV6-6|TRBJ1-2
CASSSPPDGYTF
>TRBV3-1/TRBV3-2|TRBJ1-5
CASSQAPDRGRNQPQHF
>TRBV7-6|TRBJ1-5
CASSLVPGEGQPQHF
>TRBV6-5|TRBJ2-1
CASSYSRDRRNEQFF
>TRBV7-2|TRBJ1-1
CASSDRMGNTEAFF
>TRBV21-1|TRBJ2-1
CASSSRGLRSRIYNEQFF
>TRBV2|TRBJ1-1
CASSEIAGENTEAFF
>TRBV5-4|TRBJ2-1
CASSLGGTSGSHEQFF
>TRBV5-4|TRBJ2-7
CASSLATGAYEQYF
>TRBV20-1|TRBJ1-5
CSASSGTENQPQHF
>TRBV7-9|TRBJ1-5
CASSTDRESNQPQHF
>TRBV5-1|TRBJ2-3
CASRTGGSDTQYF
>TRBV28|TRBJ2-7
CASSLVSSYEQYF
>TRBV18|TRBJ1-1
CASSPPRGVNTEAFF
>TRBV28|TRBJ1-1
CASTNAGQGVAGAFF
>TRBV14|TRBJ2-2
CASSLGSNTGELFF
>TRBV5-6|TRBJ2-1
CASSSGLNPNEQFF
>TRBV5-1|TRBJ1-4
CASSLMGQAYEKLFF
>TRBV7-2|TRBJ1-2
CASSLLGPLTGGYTF
>TRBV12-5|TRBJ2-3
CASGKNTDTQYF
>TRBV10-2|TRBJ2-5
CASSEWGGRALQETQYF
>TRBV2|TRBJ2-7
CASSPQYEQYF
>TRBV5-5|TRBJ1-2
CASSTWRQGEGYTF
>TRBV7-2|TRBJ2-2
CASSLISTGELFF
>TRBV12-3/TRBV12-4|TRBJ1-5
CASSHTGNQPQHF
>TRBV20-1|TRBJ1-5
CSASLRSVTSWPQHF
>TRBV4-3|TRBJ2-5
CASSQAWDTRQETQYF
>TRBV19|TRBJ2-1
CASSPRFLADNEQFF
>TRBV7-9|TRBJ2-1
CASSLEAGEQFF
>TRBV7-6|TRBJ1-4
CASTHGEFATNEKLFF
>TRBV6-5|TRBJ2-3
CASSTYTGTQYF
>TRBV6-5|TRBJ1-1
CASRDARGITEAFF
>TRBV6-5|TRBJ1-5
CASSLLSAGPQHF
>TRBV5-1|TRBJ1-4
CASSLVPGTANEKLFF
>TRBV19|TRBJ1-1
CASLRGGDPSPNTEAFF
>TRBV6-5|TRBJ2-7
CASSSPSVGFEQYF
>TRBV12-3/TRBV12-4|TRBJ2-7
CASSPGTYEQYF
>TRBV30|TRBJ2-1
CAWNNRGNEQFF
>TRBV5-6|TRBJ2-1
CASRAAGGSYNEQFF
>TRBV6-6|TRBJ1-2
CASVQDYGYTF
>TRBV9|TRBJ1-1
CASSTNHRGSEAFF
>TRBV4-3|TRBJ1-5
CASSQQVLNYGNQPQHF
>TRBV19|TRBJ2-7
CASSIGDGLAGVGEQYF
>TRBV7-2|TRBJ2-4
CASSSTFQNIQYF
>TRBV28|TRBJ2-7
CASSFLGGNLYEQYF
>TRBV4-3|TRBJ1-1
CASSQFRAGTLGTEAFF
>TRBV13|TRBJ2-7
CASSTPAGGPREQYF
>TRBV3-1/TRBV3-2|TRBJ1-2
CASSQVTGASWGYGYTF
>TRBV24-1|TRBJ2-7
CATVPKDRDGYEQYF
>TRBV2|TRBJ2-5
CASSPMIVQETQYF
>TRBV5-8|TRBJ1-1
CASGGRGQGEAFF
>TRBV2|TRBJ1-5
CASKPRLREGANQPQHF